The 16 T cell receptor beta chains reported below all come from one sample, sequenced in a study of T cell repertoires in cytomegalovirus infection. MiXCR, run by TCRdb on the reads, gives a single entry per CDR3 protein. The data show approximately 140,000 distinct CDR3 sequences, roughly 8.2% seen once. Material for sequencing was PBMCs. These receptors all come from a human donor in good health (CMV status not recorded). Some clones in this sample may be carry-over from other donors' samples.

This chain connects TRBV25-1 to TRBJ1-2, with 7 nucleotides matching TRBD1. The CDR3 has 15 residues. V lost 3 bases and J lost 4; bases outside the gene matches: 8. Germline loops: CDR1 MGHDK, CDR2 SYGVNS. The chain's CDR3 is CASSEGRGFSYGYTF. CDR3 nucleotides: TGTGCCAGCAGTGAGGGCAGGGGGTTTTCCTATGGCTACACCTTC.

Ten or more counts support this clonotype. The V gene is TRBV12-3 or TRBV12-4, the J gene TRBJ1-5; no clear D gene. V lost 1 base to trimming and J lost 1 base, with 14 bases between them. The CDR3 runs 17 residues. The CDR3 region has the DNA TGTGCCAGCAGTTTAGGGACCGGGAGCAGCAGCAATCAGCCCCAGCATTTT. Its translation: CASSLGTGSSSNQPQHF.

The CDR3 DNA reads as TGTGCCAGCAGCTTAGGAACTCCCGGATATGAGCAGTTCTTC. Translation: CASSLGTPGYEQFF. V and J are TRBV7-9 and TRBJ2-1; no clear D. There are 14 residues in the CDR3. V shed 1 base and J shed 8 bases, with 12 bases lying between them. CDR1 and CDR2 from the germline V gene are SEHNR and FQNEAQ (reference sequence).

This clonotype was counted many times. CDR3 protein: CAISDPDGIAKNIQYF. The CDR3 coding sequence is TGTGCCATCAGTGATCCCGACGGAATAGCCAAAAACATTCAGTACTTC. The V and J genes are TRBV10-3 and TRBJ2-4; no clear D gene. V lost 3 bases, J lost 0 bases, and 12 bases lay in between. Germline V gives CDR1 ENHRY, CDR2 SYGVKD. The CDR3 has 16 residues.

This clonotype was detected ten times or more. The J gene is TRBJ2-5, the V gene TRBV7-2; 15 positions match TRBD2. J lost 2 bases, V lost 1 base, and 5 bases had no gene match. The CDR3 contains 18 residues. CDR1 and CDR2 (germline): SGHTA, FQGNSA. The CDR3 sequence is CASSLEGGTSGGQETQYF. CDR3 sequence (DNA): TGTGCCAGCAGCTTAGAAGGAGGGACTAGCGGGGGGCAAGAGACCCAGTACTTC.

At least ten counts were recorded for this clonotype. This chain links TRBV20-1 with TRBJ1-3; 7 nucleotides line up with TRBD1. Per germline, CDR1 DFQATT and CDR2 SNEGSKA (reference sequence). This CDR3 has 15 amino acids. Trimming took 0 bases from V and 8 from J; bases not matched to a gene: 10. The CDR3 sequence is CSARDSSRGSDTIYF. CDR3 nucleotide sequence: TGCAGTGCTAGAGATTCAAGCAGGGGGTCGGACACCATATATTTT.

This clonotype was picked up many times. This chain links TRBV28 with TRBJ2-3, with 7 bases identical to TRBD1. The CDR3 runs to 15 residues. Germline assignment: CDR1 MDHEN and CDR2 SYDVKM. The ends lost 7 bases at V and 2 bases at J; junction bases unmatched: 9. DNA of the CDR3: TGTGCCAGCACTGAGGACAGGCAAAACACAGATACGCAGTATTTT. Protein sequence: CASTEDRQNTDTQYF.

This clonotype is labeled medium-sized. The rearrangement uses TRBV28 and TRBJ2-5, with D hard to call. Germline V CDR1 and CDR2: MDHEN, SYDVKM. V was trimmed by 8 bases and J by 5 bases, leaving 3 bases between them. The CDR3 contains 9 residues. The CDR3 here is CASGETQYF. CDR3 coding DNA: TGTGCCAGCGGGGAGACCCAGTACTTC.

This clonotype was detected only a few times. The rearrangement uses TRBV12-3 or TRBV12-4 and TRBJ2-1; D unclear. V was pared by 3 bases and J by 3 bases, with 12 bases between. This CDR3 comprises 15 residues. The CDR3 protein is CASSFFKNLYNEQFF. In DNA, the CDR3 is TGTGCCAGCAGTTTCTTCAAGAATCTCTACAATGAGCAGTTCTTC.

The rearrangement links TRBV20-1 to TRBJ1-2; D is unresolved. Trimming cost V 1 base and J 4 bases, with 4 bases left between them. Germline-derived CDR1 and CDR2 are DFQATT and SNEGSKA (reference sequence). The CDR3 is 11 residues long. This CDR3 reads CSARGVYGYTF. Written as DNA, the CDR3 is TGCAGTGCTAGAGGAGTCTATGGCTACACCTTC.

At least ten counts were recorded for this clonotype. The chain combines TRBV2 with TRBJ1-4; D is unclear. V was pared by 0 bases and J by 7 bases, with 9 bases between. There are 14 residues in the CDR3. The germline V gene has CDR1 SNHLY and CDR2 FYNNEI. CDR3 DNA: TGTGCCAGCAGTGAAGCCAGGCTAGGTGAAAAACTGTTTTTT. Translating it yields CASSEARLGEKLFF.

This chain uses TRBV20-1 with TRBJ1-4, with D possibly TRBD1 on 6 matching bases. The CDR3 extends over 13 amino acids. Germline CDR1 is DFQATT and CDR2 is SNEGSKA (reference sequence). With 5 bases removed from V and 8 bases from J, the gap between germline ends came to 15 bases. The chain's CDR3 is CSAPGGHGEKLFF. The CDR3 DNA follows: TGCAGTGCTCCTGGGGGACACGGGGAAAAACTGTTTTTT.

This clonotype came up many times. CDR3 region: CASSLATGWGDTQYF. CDR3 coding DNA: TGTGCCAGCAGCTTAGCGACCGGTTGGGGAGATACGCAGTATTTT. This rearrangement joins TRBV7-2 to TRBJ2-3; no clear D. The V gene lost 0 bases and the J gene lost 5 bases, with 12 bases spanning the gap. The CDR3 is 15 residues long. Germline CDR1 and CDR2: SGHTA and FQGNSA.

This clonotype was found many times. J is TRBJ2-3 and V is TRBV7-2; TRBD2 matches 8 bases. Germline V CDR1 and CDR2: SGHTA, FQGNSA. The CDR3 extends over 16 amino acids. V shed 6 bases and J 2 bases; nucleotides not matched to a gene: 10. In DNA, the CDR3 is TGTGCCAGCAGTCGACCCCCCGGGGGGGACACAGATACGCAGTATTTT. Protein sequence: CASSRPPGGDTDTQYF.

The rearrangement joins TRBV29-1 to TRBJ1-4; unclear D gene. In germline, CDR1 is SQVTM, CDR2 ANQGSEA. Trimming pared 1 base from V and 4 bases from J, leaving 13 bases between. CDR3 length equals 15 residues. The CDR3 bases are TGCAGCGTTGAAGCCCTAACGCGGATTAATGAAAAACTGTTTTTT. The encoded protein is CSVEALTRINEKLFF.

The genes are TRBV4-3 and TRBJ1-5, with D perhaps matching TRBD1 (5 bases). V dropped 1 base and J dropped 6 bases, with 13 bases sitting between them. Germline V gene data show CDR1 as LGHNA and CDR2 as YSLEER. The CDR3 is 15 amino acids. CDR3 sequence: CASSQGMGVGQPQHF. The CDR3 nucleotides are TGCGCCAGCAGCCAAGGTATGGGGGTTGGTCAGCCCCAGCATTTT.